The rows below give T cell receptor beta chains drawn from one sample of a study of T cell clonotyping in hematopoietic cell transplantation. The assay was immunoSEQ multiplex PCR, and TCRdb's table has in-frame clones only and misses some. The profile shows about 27,000 clones, nearly 97% of them singletons. Sequenced material: peripheral blood mononuclear cells. These receptors were collected from a man aged 50-60 years in good health. Some clones in this sample may be carry-over from other donors' samples. The CDR3 runs from the conserved cysteine through the conserved F or W. The D gene is left open where the match is weak. Rows may omit the clone size; those that give it use once, few, many or a size class.

D gene	CDR3 length	V gene	J gene	clone size	CDR3 DNA	CDR3 protein
.	15	TRBV6-1	TRBJ1-5	.	TGTGCCAGCAGTTTAGGAGGCATCGTCGGTCAGCCCCAGCATTTT	CASSLGGIVGQPQHF
TRBD1	17	TRBV10-1	TRBJ2-1	.	TGCGCCAGCAGTGCCTATTCCGGGACAGGGTCTGTTAATGAGCAGTTCTTC	CASSAYSGTGSVNEQFF
.	15	TRBV5-6	TRBJ1-2	.	TGTGCCAGCAGCGGAGAAATCCGGGGGAGCTATGGCTACACCTTC	CASSGEIRGSYGYTF
.	11	TRBV6-6	TRBJ2-4	.	TGTGCCAGCAGTTCTGGAGACATTCAGTACTTC	CASSSGDIQYF
.	13	TRBV6-5	TRBJ1-2	.	TGTGCCAGCAGTTACTCGATTATCTATGGCTACACCTTC	CASSYSIIYGYTF
TRBD2	13	TRBV25-1	TRBJ2-2	once	TGTGCCAGCTACAGCGGGGACACCGGGGAGCTGTTTTTT	CASYSGDTGELFF
.	14	TRBV9	TRBJ2-5	.	TGTGCCAGCAGCGTAGGAACTAGGGGGGAGACCCAGTACTTC	CASSVGTRGETQYF
TRBD1	14	TRBV29-1	TRBJ2-2	.	TGCAGCGGCCAGGGACAGCCGAACACCGGGGAGCTGTTTTTT	CSGQGQPNTGELFF
.	15	TRBV14	TRBJ2-5	.	TGTGCCAGCAGCCACCATCCCGGAGGGGGGGAGACCCAGTACTTC	CASSHHPGGGETQYF
.	14	TRBV6-5	TRBJ1-1	.	TGTGCCAGCAGTTACCAACGAGTGAACACTGAAGCTTTCTTT	CASSYQRVNTEAFF
.	16	TRBV7-6	TRBJ1-2	once	TGTGCCAGCAGCCCCCCCCTAGGTTACTCTAACTATGGCTACACCTTC	CASSPPLGYSNYGYTF
.	10	TRBV30	TRBJ2-3	.	TGTGCAGAGGGAACCGTTACGCAGTATTTT	CAEGTVTQYF
.	11	TRBV28	TRBJ1-1	.	TGTGCCAGCAGTTTAGTCTCTGAAGCTTTCTTT	CASSLVSEAFF
.	13	TRBV11-2	TRBJ2-7	.	TGTGCCAGCAGCAAACGGGACACCCGCGAGCAGTACTTC	CASSKRDTREQYF
.	12	TRBV6-5	TRBJ1-3	.	TGTGCCAGCAGTGGCTTTGGAAACACCATATATTTT	CASSGFGNTIYF
TRBD1	14	TRBV5-4	TRBJ1-2	.	TGTGCCAGCAGCGCGGGACAGGGGATCTCTGGCTACACCTTC	CASSAGQGISGYTF